This TCR beta chain was sequenced in a study of blood T cell repertoires in COVID-19. For the study at large: Italy, Spain and the United States were the sources of the convalescent and acute COVID-19 samples.

V lost 4 bases and J lost 8; bases outside the gene matches: 7. From germline, CDR1 is LNHDA and CDR2 SQIVND (reference sequence). The CDR3 covers 16 residues. The authors' processing: Quantification of nucleated cells was approximated via reference gene primer amplification. Profiled with immunoSEQ multiplex PCR; TCRdb holds only in-frame clones, not every one. V, J and clone size are those of that table, while D and trimming were read from the DNA. Of tens of thousands of clones in the sample, 81% are singletons; the top ten hold approximately 30%. The chain employs TRBV19 and TRBJ2-1; 14 bases fit TRBD2. This TCR was recovered from a man older than 75 with active or convalescent COVID-19. Source material: peripheral blood. The CDR3 is CASSTGLAGDRDEQFF. CDR3 nucleotides: TGTGCCAGTAGTACGGGACTAGCGGGAGATAGGGATGAGCAGTTCTTC.